One sample yielded the 5 T cell receptor beta chains listed below, sequenced in a study of OX40 agonist ivuxolimab in advanced cancers. Assay used: immunoSEQ multiplex PCR; TCRdb lists only in-frame clones, some missing. This table has around 100,000 clones, around 91% appearing once. The sequencing here drew on CD4+ or CD8+ T cells sorted from blood, taken in a trial of the OX40 agonist ivuxolimab. These receptors all stem from an adult with an advanced solid tumor such as melanoma, head and neck, liver or kidney cancer.

The chain has TRBV29-1 and TRBJ2-7; 10 bases are a match to TRBD1. With V trimmed by 4 bases and J by 4 bases, 7 bases remained unmatched. The length of the CDR3 is 14 residues. Looked up from germline, CDR1 is SQVTM and CDR2 is ANQGSEA. DNA of the CDR3: TGCAGCGTTGGTGGGACAGGGGTAACGTACGAGCAGTACTTC. It encodes CSVGGTGVTYEQYF.

This clone was recorded only once. The V and J genes are TRBV7-9 and TRBJ2-1; no clear D gene. Germline V gene sequence: CDR1 SEHNR, CDR2 FQNEAQ (reference sequence). Trimming removed 1 base from V and 9 bases from J, with 4 bases in between. There are 11 residues in the CDR3. The CDR3 bases are TGTGCCAGCAGCTTAGGCATTGAGCAGTTCTTC. This gives the protein CASSLGIEQFF.

CDR3 sequence (DNA): TGTGCCCGGATCCTCGGGGGGGCCCAAGAGACCCAGTACTTC. As protein: CARILGGAQETQYF. The chain is built from TRBV25-1 and TRBJ2-5; 8 positions agree with TRBD2. The junction had 9 bases not matched to a gene; V was cut back by 11 bases and J by 1 base. The CDR3 extends over 14 amino acids. CDR1 and CDR2 from the germline V gene are MGHDK and SYGVNS.

V is TRBV6-5 and J is TRBJ2-5; 10 nucleotides line up with TRBD2. The CDR3 is 16 residues long. V gave up 6 bases and J gave up 2 bases; unmatched junction bases: 9. CDR1 MNHEY and CDR2 SVGAGI come from the germline V gene. As DNA, the CDR3 is TGTGCCAGCAGCTACACCGAACTAGCGGGGCAAGAGACCCAGTACTTC. Translation: CASSYTELAGQETQYF.

V and J are TRBV10-3 and TRBJ2-7; TRBD1 might be the D (6 bases). Between the trimmed V and J ends, which lost 5 bases and 5 bases, there was a span of 16 bases. CDR1 is ENHRY, CDR2 SYGVKD, per germline. The CDR3 is 14 residues long. CDR3 DNA: TGTGCCATCAGTAGACAGGAACACGTCAACGAGCAGTACTTC. Its translation: CAISRQEHVNEQYF.